This T cell receptor (beta chain) was sequenced during a study of OX40 agonist ivuxolimab in advanced cancers. Looking at the study overall: Ivuxolimab was an agonistic, fully human IgG2 monoclonal antibody directed against OX40 (CD134), a costimulatory receptor. Of the roughly 51 patients in dose escalation, some 19 had hepatocellular carcinoma, approximately 15 had melanoma, 9 had renal cell carcinoma and 9 had head and neck cancer. Patients were allowed to have had prior anti-PD-1, anti-PD-L1 or anti-CTLA-4 therapy, and approximately 39% of the dose-escalation patients had been treated with checkpoint inhibitors. Peripheral TCRbeta sequencing aimed to test whether ivuxolimab altered TCR sequence diversity and caused clonal T-cell expansion. A male proportion of around 83% and a mean age of 60 years, ranging from about 23 to 79, were recorded for the dose-escalation cohort. The paper reports the monotherapy dose-escalation portion (N of about 56 patients) of the phase I ivuxolimab trial. Intravenous ivuxolimab was administered to patients every 2 weeks at six dose levels: 0.01, 0.1, 0.3, 1.5, 3 and 10 mg/kg. Three dose-escalation patients achieved partial responses, one with hepatocellular carcinoma and two with cutaneous melanoma.

CDR3 length: 14 amino acids, cysteine to phenylalanine. The DNA shown is the 42-base CDR3, in frame from base 1. V loses 2 bases, J loses 1 base, and the germline ends lie 8 bases apart. From the germline V gene (reference sequence), CDR1 is PRHDT and CDR2 is FYEKMQ. On this clone: What antigen it recognizes has not been identified. Base qualities are not provided; no much larger clone lies one nucleotide away.

The study at large found these results: Antigen specificity was not determined for the clonally expanded peripheral T cells. At doses from 0.1 to 3.0 mg/kg, clonal expansion was seen in both CD4+ and CD8+ blood T cells between baseline and week 6. On average, CD8+ T cells showed more expanded clones than CD4+ T cells after ivuxolimab. Partial responders in the 0.1-3.0 mg/kg groups had among the lowest normalized peripheral clonal expansion, especially among CD8+ T cells. Low levels of normalized T-cell clonal expansion were also seen in some patients who did not respond.

The trial excluded patients who had a history of autoimmune disease or who were on systemic immunosuppression. In every dose cohort, peripheral blood was drawn for TCR sequencing at baseline, cycle 4 day 1, and cycle 7 day 1. Samples came from an open-label, multicenter, first-in-human phase I dose-escalation trial of ivuxolimab. Adults with locally advanced or metastatic melanoma, renal cell, hepatocellular, or head and neck squamous cell carcinoma were enrolled in the trial. Before TCR sequencing, CD4+ and CD8+ T cells were separately sorted from peripheral blood. Genomic DNA was isolated from the sorted cells so that the TCRbeta CDR3 region could be sequenced. The immunoSEQ Assay was used for sequencing of TCRbeta CDR3 regions. Here the immuneACCESS table is served through TCRdb, limited to in-frame sequences with V and J called. Missing clones are a known gap in these copies; in checked studies unresolved V genes cover under half, and the rest lacks a known reason. For this sample the table gives around 84,000 clones, of which 90% to 95% were detected only once. The leading ten clones occupy 11% of the sample.

The receptor was isolated from an adult with an advanced solid tumor such as melanoma, head and neck, liver or kidney cancer. The sample was CD4+ or CD8+ T cells sorted from blood, taken in a trial of the OX40 agonist ivuxolimab. This receptor chain uses TRBV13 and TRBJ2-5, with the D gene too uncertain to name. The encoded CDR3 is CASSLRVSQETQYF. The DNA sequence reads TGTGCCAGCAGCTTAAGAGTCTCCCAAGAGACCCAGTACTTC.